This T cell receptor beta chain is drawn from a study of T-cell memory formation after mild COVID-19. TCRdb itself ran the 5' RACE reads through MiXCR, one entry per CDR3 protein. The table records 450,000 or so distinct CDR3 sequences, around 27% of them present only once. V lost 6 bases, J lost 0 bases, and 8 bases stayed unmatched. The length of the CDR3 is 15 residues. Germline V CDR1 and CDR2: SGHTA, FQGNSA. The V gene is TRBV7-2, the J gene TRBJ2-7; 7 nucleotides agree with TRBD1. This TCR derives from an adult woman who had mild COVID-19 (a few samples of this study predate the infection). Cell type and time point are not known. Sample: PBMCs or a T cell subset sorted from them (not recorded which). CDR3 sequence reads: CASSAGTASSYEQYF. The CDR3 DNA reads TGTGCCAGCAGTGCCGGGACAGCGAGCTCCTACGAGCAGTACTTC. Full variable domain (outside the CDR3, taken from reference TRBV7-2 and TRBJ2-7): GAGVSQSPSNKVTEKGKDVELRCDPISGHTALYWYRQSLGQGLEFLIYFQGNSAPDKSGLPSDRFSAERTGGSVSTLTIQRTQQEDSAVYLCASSAGTASSYEQYFGPGTRLTVT.